Sequencing of this T cell receptor beta chain was carried out in a study of CD8 T cells in ankylosing spondylitis. Study-wide points: CD8+ disease-linked clones were present at relatively low frequencies in blood. Made up of 7 to 9 highly homologous variants, a TCR beta motif appeared characteristic of ankylosing spondylitis blood. Matched ankylosing spondylitis synovial fluid reportedly contained a significantly enriched population of disease-linked clones.

CDR1 and CDR2 (germline): MNHNS, SASEGT. The CDR3 runs to 15 residues. Unmatched junction bases numbered 5, after V lost 7 bases and J lost 5 bases. This clonotype has a count of ten or more. Its antigen is not identified. As the method for making TCR beta libraries, quantitative 5'-RACE with molecular barcodes was used. TCRdb reanalysed the 5' RACE reads using MiXCR and keeps one entry per CDR3 protein. The data contain around 430,000 distinct CDR3 sequences, 15% to 20% of them singletons. This sequence was found in a male donor with ankylosing spondylitis. Sequenced sample: blood, either unsorted or a sorted T cell fraction (not recorded which). The J gene is TRBJ2-1, the V gene TRBV6-1; 13 nucleotides line up with TRBD2. Here the CDR3 reads CASIDGTSGNNEQFF. CDR3 in DNA: TGTGCCAGCATCGACGGGACTAGCGGGAACAATGAGCAGTTCTTC.